Following are 17 T cell receptor beta chains from one sample sequenced in a study of cytomegalovirus exposure and HLA in healthy donors. The PCR contained 60 Vbeta and 13 Jbeta primers. Libraries were prepared by immunoSEQ multiplex PCR; TCRdb keeps only in-frame clonotypes and omits some of them. The sample holds over 65,000 clones; 65% to 80% are singletons and the top ten take 10% to 15%. Sequences were obtained from PBMCs. Every receptor here comes from a human donor in good health.

The chain uses TRBV7-2 and TRBJ1-1; D is perhaps TRBD1 (5 bases). The CDR3 runs 12 residues. Germline V gives CDR1 SGHTA, CDR2 FQGNSA. Trimming took off 2 bases at V and 7 bases at J, with 8 bases between the two ends. In nucleotides, the CDR3 is TGTGCCAGCAGCTTATTGGGGGGTGAAGCTTTCTTT. Its protein product is CASSLLGGEAFF.

This clone was counted once. The genes are TRBV4-3 and TRBJ1-1; weak D call: TRBD1 (6 bases). The CDR3 runs 14 residues. CDR1 is LGHNA, CDR2 YSLEER, per germline. Trimming cost V 4 bases and J 6 bases, with 15 bases left between them. CDR3 sequence reads: CASSLSGVGSEAFF. In nucleotides, the CDR3 is TGCGCCAGCAGCCTGTCAGGGGTCGGTTCTGAAGCTTTCTTT.

This rearrangement joins TRBV4-3 to TRBJ1-1, with 7 bases that match TRBD1. Trimming took 1 base from V and 3 from J; bases not matched to a gene: 2. Germline assignment: CDR1 LGHNA and CDR2 YSLEER. The CDR3 spans 14 residues. DNA of the CDR3: TGCGCCAGCAGCCAAGGACAGGGACACACTGAAGCTTTCTTT. It is translated as CASSQGQGHTEAFF.

The chain couples TRBV7-2 to TRBJ1-4; tentative D call: TRBD1 (6 bases). Trimming took 5 bases from V and 0 from J, leaving 10 bases between them. The CDR3 has 15 residues. Germline lookup yields CDR1 SGHTA and CDR2 FQGNSA. This chain's CDR3 is CASSPDRATNEKLFF. CDR3 nucleotide sequence: TGTGCCAGCAGCCCGGACAGAGCAACTAATGAAAAACTGTTTTTT.

This chain connects TRBV4-1 to TRBJ2-5, with TRBD1 matching 9 bases. The closer fit of TRBJ2-7 to the DNA end suggests the J call may be wrong. CDR1 is MGHRA, CDR2 YSYEKL, per germline. The CDR3 is made up of 12 amino acids. The CDR3 region is CASSRTGDEQYF. The CDR3 DNA is TGCGCCAGCAGCCGGACAGGGGACGAGCAGTACTTC.

This chain connects TRBV18 to TRBJ1-5; D is ambiguous. CDR3 length equals 13 residues. V was cut by 10 bases and J by 0 bases, with 10 bases left in between. Germline V CDR1 and CDR2: KGHSH, LQKENI. The CDR3 here is CATAGDSNQPQHF. Here the CDR3 DNA reads TGTGCCACCGCCGGGGATAGCAATCAGCCCCAGCATTTT.

The gene calls are TRBV7-9 and TRBJ2-7, with D tentatively TRBD1 (5 bases). Trimming took 5 bases from V and 3 from J, leaving 11 bases between them. The CDR3 contains 13 residues. CDR1 SEHNR and CDR2 FQNEAQ come from the germline V gene (reference sequence). CDR3 sequence reads: CASSLQDGYEQYF. CDR3 nucleotides: TGTGCCAGCAGCCTACAGGACGGCTACGAGCAGTACTTC.

The count of this clone is one. The V call is TRBV2, the J call TRBJ2-6, with a weak D call TRBD1 (5 bases). The ends were cut back, 6 bases at V and 3 bases at J, with 12 bases in the middle. Germline lookup yields CDR1 SNHLY and CDR2 FYNNEI. The CDR3 is made up of 15 amino acids. The CDR3 nucleotides are TGTGCCAGCAGCAGACAGTCAGTTGGGGCCAACGTCCTGACTTTC. Translating gives CASSRQSVGANVLTF.

This clone showed up just a few times. This chain uses TRBV5-1 with TRBJ2-5; tentative D call: TRBD1 (6 bases). V dropped 2 bases and J dropped 4 bases, with 15 bases sitting between them. CDR1 and CDR2 (germline): SGHRS, YFSETQ. The CDR3 is 15 amino acids. CDR3 sequence: CASSFENRVTETQYF. In DNA form, the CDR3 reads TGCGCCAGCAGCTTCGAAAACAGGGTAACAGAGACCCAGTACTTC.

The CDR3 nucleotides read TGTGCCAGCAGCTTAGTGGGAGGGAATGGCTACACCTTC. This sequence encodes CASSLVGGNGYTF. The chain has TRBV7-9 and TRBJ1-2, with D unresolved. CDR3 size: 13 residues. Germline V gene lookup returns CDR1 SEHNR and CDR2 FQNEAQ (reference sequence). Trimming removed 1 base from V and 6 bases from J, with 9 bases in between.

A remark on this clone: Other DNA sequences in the sample encode the same CDR3. The V and J genes are TRBV10-3 and TRBJ2-3, with TRBD2 identical over 10 bases. CDR1 ENHRY and CDR2 SYGVKD come from the germline V gene. Trimming took 6 bases from V and 4 from J; bases not matched to a gene: 10. The CDR3 extends over 16 amino acids. The CDR3 protein is CAISPGVAGGSDTQYF. CDR3 DNA sequence: TGTGCCATCAGCCCCGGGGTAGCGGGGGGATCAGATACGCAGTATTTT.

The chain is built from TRBV7-9 and TRBJ2-1, with D perhaps TRBD1 (5 bases). The CDR3 runs 17 residues. Trimming pared 0 bases from V and 7 bases from J, leaving 19 bases between. Germline-derived CDR1 and CDR2 are SEHNR and FQNEAQ (reference sequence). The CDR3 region is CASSLARLENRSNEQFF. In DNA form, the CDR3 reads TGTGCCAGCAGCTTAGCTAGGTTGGAGAACAGGTCGAATGAGCAGTTCTTC.

The chain has TRBV15 and TRBJ1-5; TRBD1 matches 7 bases. CDR1 LNHNV and CDR2 YYDKDF come from the germline V gene (reference sequence). This CDR3 contains 17 residues. Germline trimming cut 1 base from V and 3 bases from J; bases unmatched to any gene: 9. CDR3 bases: TGTGCCACCAGCAGAGGGGACAGAAAAGTCGACAATCAGCCCCAGCATTTT. It specifies CATSRGDRKVDNQPQHF.

The rearrangement links TRBV5-8 to TRBJ1-6; 9 bases are shared with TRBD1. There are 14 residues in the CDR3. Trimming cost V 3 bases and J 10 bases; bases outside gene matches: 5. The germline V gene has CDR1 SGHTS and CDR2 YDEGEE. The CDR3 DNA is TGTGCCAGCAGCTCGGGACAGGGTGGATCACCCCTCCACTTT. Its translation is CASSSGQGGSPLHF.

The chain uses TRBV2 and TRBJ1-5; the match to TRBD1 covers 8 bases. From germline, CDR1 is SNHLY and CDR2 FYNNEI. This CDR3 comprises 14 residues. Trimming at V came to 4 bases and at J to 3 bases, leaving 2 bases not matched to a gene. CDR3 sequence: CASSGQGYNQPQHF. The CDR3 DNA is TGTGCCAGCAGTGGACAGGGGTACAATCAGCCCCAGCATTTT.

This clone has more than one count but fewer than ten. The genes are TRBV4-1 and TRBJ1-1, with 7 positions matching TRBD1. The V segment lost 6 bases and the J segment 6 bases; nucleotides outside the gene matches: 7. Germline CDR1 is MGHRA and CDR2 is YSYEKL. The CDR3 runs 13 residues. Here the CDR3 reads CASSRTGDAEAFF. Written as DNA, the CDR3 is TGCGCCAGCAGTCGAACAGGGGATGCTGAAGCTTTCTTT.

V gene TRBV4-2 combines with J gene TRBJ2-3, with TRBD1 as a possible D gene (5 bases). Trimming stripped 2 bases from V and 2 bases from J, with 11 bases between. Germline loops: CDR1 LGHNA, CDR2 YNFKEQ. The CDR3 covers 15 residues. The CDR3 loop is CASSQFPRATDTQYF. CDR3 in DNA: TGTGCCAGCAGCCAATTTCCCAGGGCCACAGATACGCAGTATTTT.